This entry lists 29 T cell receptor beta chains sequenced from one sample in a study of blood T cells in healthy people across ages (dated by TCRdb to the mid-2010s). The library was generated by 5' RACE. The reads were generated on an Illumina HiSeq 2500. A second PCR of about 7 to 12 cycles was run with a J-beta primer mix and a sample-barcoded 5' primer. Clones were called with MiXCR by TCRdb after fastp trimmed the public reads at Q25, and only in-frame beta chains were retained. When rows share a CDR3 protein, they turn into one entry using the most common DNA and genes. The sample contains 980,000 or so distinct CDR3 sequences, roughly 52% of them found a single time. In total, the top ten clones hold over 10% of the sample. Sample: blood. All receptors derive from a man between 25 and 39 years old in good health.

This chain uses TRBV2 with TRBJ2-7; 8 bases are a match to TRBD2. The CDR3 has 17 amino acids. Germline V gives CDR1 SNHLY, CDR2 FYNNEI. Trimming removed 2 bases from V and 3 bases from J; junction bases left unmatched: 12. The CDR3: CASSEPLISGAYYEQYF. Here the CDR3 DNA reads TGTGCCAGCAGTGAACCCCTTATTAGCGGGGCCTACTACGAGCAGTACTTC. The complete variable domain, with remaining parts taken from reference TRBV2 and TRBJ2-7, reads EPEVTQTPSHQVTQMGQEVILRCVPISNHLYFYWYRQILGQKVEFLVSFYNNEISEKSEIFDDQFSVERPDGSNFTLKIRSTKLEDSAMYFCASSEPLISGAYYEQYFGPGTRLTVT.

V gene TRBV7-3 combines with J gene TRBJ2-3; D not certain. V was shortened by 5 bases and J by 5 bases, with 11 bases between the two germline ends. This CDR3 contains 13 residues. Germline CDR1 is SGHTA and CDR2 is FQGTGA. The CDR3 reads CASSPEVLDTQYF. The CDR3, as DNA: TGTGCCAGCAGCCCCGAGGTCCTAGATACGCAGTATTTT. The full variable domain, in which reference TRBV7-3 and TRBJ2-3 provide the parts outside the CDR3, is GAGVSQTPSNKVTEKGKYVELRCDPISGHTALYWYRQSLGQGPEFLIYFQGTGAADDSGLPNDRFFAVRPEGSVSTLKIQRTERGDSAVYLCASSPEVLDTQYFGPGTRLTVL.

The chain joins TRBV7-2 to TRBJ2-1, with D possibly TRBD1 on 6 matching bases. The CDR3 is 16 amino acids. The germline V gene has CDR1 SGHTA and CDR2 FQGNSA. V gave up 5 bases and J gave up 8 bases, with 22 bases separating them. CDR3 in DNA: TGTGCCAGCAGCGCCTACGGGACACCCGGGCTAGATGAGCAGTTCTTC. Translating gives CASSAYGTPGLDEQFF.

J is TRBJ2-7 and V is TRBV27; a possible D gene is TRBD1 (5 bases). V lost 5 bases to trimming and J lost 2 bases, with 10 bases between them. CDR1 and CDR2 (germline): MNHEY, SMNVEV (reference sequence). CDR3 length: 13 residues. CDR3: CASSPGKAYEQYF. In DNA form, the CDR3 reads TGTGCCAGCAGTCCAGGGAAAGCCTACGAGCAGTACTTC.

CDR3 nucleotide sequence: TGTGCCAGCAGCTTAATGACAGCGGGCTATGGCTACACCTTC. Translation gives CASSLMTAGYGYTF. This sequence joins TRBV7-2 and TRBJ1-2; TRBD1 might be the D (5 bases). Trimming stripped 2 bases from V and 4 bases from J, with 11 bases between. Per the germline V gene, CDR1 is SGHTA and CDR2 is FQGNSA. The length of the CDR3 is 14 residues.

This clonotype came up a few times. The J gene is TRBJ1-4, the V gene TRBV29-1; 9 bases align to TRBD1. This CDR3 comprises 13 residues. V shed 6 bases, J shed 8 bases, and the junction held 7 bases outside the gene matches. Per the germline V gene, CDR1 is SQVTM and CDR2 is ANQGSEA. CDR3 nucleotide sequence: TGCAGCGTCGCGGACAGGGGAGAGGAAAAACTGTTTTTT. Translation: CSVADRGEEKLFF.

The V call is TRBV20-1, the J call TRBJ2-5; D is perhaps TRBD1 (5 bases). The J call may be wrong; the DNA end is better matched by TRBJ2-7. Germline V gene lookup returns CDR1 DFQATT and CDR2 SNEGSKA (reference sequence). The CDR3 has 16 amino acids. The CDR3 protein is CSARDSRTGKGNEQYF. CDR3 nucleotides: TGCAGTGCTAGAGATAGCAGGACCGGAAAGGGGAACGAGCAGTACTTC.

This chain joins TRBV4-1 and TRBJ1-6; weak D call: TRBD1 (6 bases). V shed 1 base and J shed 14 bases, with 15 bases lying between them. CDR3 size: 14 residues. Germline V lookup: CDR1 MGHRA, CDR2 YSYEKL. This chain's CDR3 is CASSQAQGNPTLHF. CDR3 nucleotide sequence: TGCGCCAGCAGCCAAGCCCAGGGGAACCCCACCCTCCACTTT.

The chain couples TRBV3-1 to TRBJ2-5; a possible D gene is TRBD1 (8 bases). The V gene's germline CDR1 is LGHDT and CDR2 YNNKEL (reference sequence). The CDR3 totals 16 residues. V lost 2 bases, J lost 2 bases, and 15 bases lay in between. Here the CDR3 reads CASSQWSGTGQETQYF. CDR3 in DNA: TGTGCCAGCAGCCAATGGAGCGGGACAGGACAAGAGACCCAGTACTTC.

The chain combines TRBV29-1 with TRBJ2-5, with D perhaps matching TRBD2 (6 bases). V lost 5 bases to trimming and J lost 12 bases, with 16 bases between them. This CDR3 contains 11 residues. Germline-derived CDR1 and CDR2 are SQVTM and ANQGSEA. The CDR3 protein is CSVIRDSEEYF. The CDR3 nucleotides read TGCAGCGTTATCCGGGACTCGGAGGAGTACTTC.

The chain employs TRBV4-1 and TRBJ1-4, with D uncertain. Per germline, CDR1 MGHRA and CDR2 YSYEKL. Trimming shortened V by 0 bases and J by 3 bases, and 14 bases separated the two germline ends. This CDR3 contains 17 residues. CDR3 residues: CASSQEHTLAANEKLFF. CDR3 bases: TGCGCCAGCAGCCAAGAACATACATTGGCAGCTAATGAAAAACTGTTTTTT.

This CDR3 is CASSLDNSGGADTQYF. CDR3 nucleotide sequence: TGTGCCAGCAGCTTAGATAATAGCGGGGGGGCAGATACGCAGTATTTT. The chain carries TRBV7-6 and TRBJ2-3; TRBD2 aligns across 11 bases. V lost 1 base, J lost 4 bases, and 4 bases stayed unmatched. Germline V gives CDR1 SGHVS, CDR2 FNYEAQ. CDR3 length equals 16 residues.

The chain employs TRBV18 and TRBJ1-2; 7 nucleotides align to TRBD1. From germline, CDR1 is KGHSH and CDR2 LQKENI. This CDR3 spans 15 amino acids. Trimming at V came to 5 bases and at J to 0 bases, leaving 6 bases not matched to a gene. The CDR3 here is CASSMGTATNYGYTF. The CDR3 bases are TGTGCCAGCTCAATGGGGACAGCCACTAACTATGGCTACACCTTC. Complete variable domain (other parts from reference TRBV18 and TRBJ1-2): NAGVMQNPRHLVRRRGQEARLRCSPMKGHSHVYWYRQLPEEGLKFMVYLQKENIIDESGMPKERFSAEFPKEGPSILRIQQVVRGDSAAYFCASSMGTATNYGYTFGSGTRLTVV.

This chain uses TRBV6-5 with TRBJ2-3; the match to TRBD2 covers 8 bases. J was trimmed by 0 bases and V by 2 bases; bases with no gene match: 10. Per germline, CDR1 MNHEY and CDR2 SVGAGI. This CDR3 contains 18 residues. The CDR3 bases are TGTGCCAGCAGTTACGAGTCCCTAGCGGGTTCTAGCACAGATACGCAGTATTTT. Encoded protein: CASSYESLAGSSTDTQYF.

The chain is built from TRBV20-1 and TRBJ2-5; tentatively, D is TRBD1 (5 bases). This CDR3 is 13 amino acids long. Germline lookup yields CDR1 DFQATT and CDR2 SNEGSKA (reference sequence). V lost 1 base to trimming and J lost 11 bases, with 17 bases between them. CDR3 nucleotides: TGCAGTGCTAGAGGGACACCAGACAATGAGCAGTACTTC. Translated, it gives CSARGTPDNEQYF.

The chain links TRBV5-1 to TRBJ1-6; D may be TRBD1 (6 bases). The CDR3 is 15 amino acids. The germline V and J ends were trimmed by 1 base and 4 bases, with 9 bases remaining between them. Germline-derived CDR1 and CDR2 are SGHRS and YFSETQ. CDR3 sequence reads: CASSLTGLYNSPLHF. For the CDR3, the DNA is TGCGCCAGCAGCTTGACAGGGCTTTATAATTCACCCCTCCACTTT.

The CDR3 loop reads CASSFGREREQYF. CDR3 coding DNA: TGTGCCAGCAGTTTTGGCAGGGAGCGCGAGCAGTACTTC. V usage is TRBV12-3 or TRBV12-4 and J usage is TRBJ2-7; either TRBD1 or TRBD2 may fit D (5 bases each). The CDR3 has 13 residues. V lost 3 bases and J 6 bases, leaving 12 bases between the germline ends.

The V and J genes are TRBV4-3 and TRBJ2-1; 11 bases line up with TRBD2. Germline CDR1 LGHNA, CDR2 YSLEER. The CDR3 spans 16 residues. Trimming removed 2 bases from V and 6 bases from J; junction bases left unmatched: 6. The CDR3: CASSQIAGGRLNEQFF. DNA of the CDR3: TGCGCCAGCAGCCAAATAGCGGGGGGGCGTCTCAATGAGCAGTTCTTC.

The V call is TRBV18, the J call TRBJ2-5; TRBD1 matches 12 bases. The last part of the DNA fits TRBJ2-7 better; the J call may be wrong. The germline CDR1 and CDR2 sequences are KGHSH and LQKENI. The CDR3 consists of 14 residues. The CDR3: CASSPTGQGAEQYF. CDR3 coding DNA: TGTGCCAGCTCACCCACGGGACAGGGGGCCGAGCAGTACTTC.

As to this clonotype: The DNA is omitted, as the CDR3 cannot be located on it reliably, and the CDR3 follows TCRdb's listing. The chain combines TRBV7-2 with TRBJ1-5; the table's D gene call, TRBD1, was not cross checked with the DNA. Looked up from germline, CDR1 is SGHTA and CDR2 is FQGNSA. The CDR3 is 16 residues long, ends included. CDR3 residues: CASSLLRAGGNQPQHF.

This clonotype is a singleton in its sample. The chain combines TRBV20-1 with TRBJ2-2; D possibly corresponds to TRBD1 (6 bases). Trimming took off 3 bases at V and 4 bases at J, with 18 bases between the two ends. CDR1 DFQATT and CDR2 SNEGSKA come from the germline V gene (reference sequence). The CDR3 is made up of 16 amino acids. CDR3 DNA sequence: TGCAGTGCTAGGTCCGGGACACACACTGTCACCGGGGAGCTGTTTTTT. Its protein is CSARSGTHTVTGELFF.

This clonotype was counted ten times or more. This chain connects TRBV7-9 to TRBJ1-2, with D possibly matching TRBD1 (5 bases). Between the trimmed V and J ends, which lost 1 base and 4 bases, there was a span of 19 bases. The germline V gene has CDR1 SEHNR and CDR2 FQNEAQ (reference sequence). The CDR3 sequence is 17 residues long. CDR3 nucleotide sequence: TGTGCCAGCAGCTTAGAAGGAGCCGGGACGTTCTCCTATGGCTACACCTTC. Its protein is CASSLEGAGTFSYGYTF.

The chain carries TRBV7-6 and TRBJ1-2; D is possibly TRBD1 (6 bases). The V end was cut by 1 base, the J end by 5 bases, with 14 bases between. Looked up from germline, CDR1 is SGHVS and CDR2 is FNYEAQ. The CDR3 has 15 amino acids. The CDR3 reads CASSLEADSFYGYTF. The CDR3 nucleotides read TGTGCCAGCAGCTTAGAAGCGGACAGTTTTTATGGCTACACCTTC.

The chain has TRBV6-5 and TRBJ2-1; maybe TRBD1 (6 bases). V was clipped by 1 base and J by 10 bases, with 11 bases between them. The CDR3 runs 13 residues. Germline CDR1 reads MNHEY; CDR2 reads SVGAGI. DNA for the CDR3: TGTGCCAGCAGTTACTTCACAGGGTACGAGCAGTTCTTC. Translation: CASSYFTGYEQFF.

There are a few counts of this clonotype. The V call is TRBV20-1, the J call TRBJ2-1; D not resolved. Trimming stripped 1 base from V and 3 bases from J, with 10 bases between. This CDR3 has 14 residues. Germline assignment: CDR1 DFQATT and CDR2 SNEGSKA (reference sequence). The CDR3 sequence: CSARVSSGYNEQFF. CDR3 bases: TGCAGTGCTAGAGTTAGTAGTGGCTACAATGAGCAGTTCTTC.

Only a few counts were recorded for this clonotype. The V and J genes are TRBV6-5 and TRBJ2-7; D possibly corresponds to TRBD1 (5 bases). This CDR3 has 13 residues. Germline values: CDR1 MNHEY, CDR2 SVGAGI. The germline V and J ends were trimmed by 2 bases and 7 bases, with 12 bases remaining between them. The CDR3 DNA sequence: TGTGCCAGCAGTTACGGTGGGGCTGGGGAGCAGTACTTC. Translated, it gives CASSYGGAGEQYF.

As DNA, the CDR3 is TGTGCCAGCAGCGCACAGACAGGCTACGAGCAGTACTTC. Amino acids: CASSAQTGYEQYF. This chain connects TRBV9 to TRBJ2-5, with a possible D match to TRBD1 (6 bases). TRBJ2-7 explains the end of the DNA better; the J call may be wrong. Germline CDR1 is SGDLS and CDR2 is YYNGEE. The CDR3 spans 13 residues.

V and J are TRBV5-1 and TRBJ1-2; possibly TRBD1 for D (6 bases). Germline V gene sequence: CDR1 SGHRS, CDR2 YFSETQ. The CDR3 spans 17 residues. V lost 4 bases to trimming and J lost 2 bases, with 21 bases between them. DNA of the CDR3: TGCGCCAGCAGCCCGGGGGCAGTAGCGGATCTAAACTATGGCTACACCTTC. Translating it yields CASSPGAVADLNYGYTF.

The V gene is TRBV28, the J gene TRBJ1-1, with TRBD1 matching over 9 bases. The CDR3 contains 15 residues. V lost 5 bases, J lost 1 base, and 5 bases stayed unmatched. Germline V gene sequence: CDR1 MDHEN, CDR2 SYDVKM. For the CDR3, the DNA is TGTGCCAGCAGTCCGGTGGGACAGGGGAACACTGAAGCTTTCTTT. This translates into CASSPVGQGNTEAFF.